The present entry profiles one T cell receptor beta chain with its context. Its antigen remains unidentified. Here immunoSEQ multiplex PCR was the method, and the copy in TCRdb shows in-frame clones only, minus some. This sample carries 150,000 to 180,000 clones, roughly 90% of them seen once, and the ten largest clones take roughly 5%. V was cut by 6 bases and J by 8 bases, with 10 bases left in between. The germline gives CDR1 KGHSH, CDR2 LQKENI. The CDR3 contains 11 residues. This entry comes from a study of T cell responses to AZD1222 COVID-19 vaccine. Findings of the study overall: At baseline, just five to seven AZD1222 recipients tested seropositive. At 160-218 and 743-854, vaccine-associated CD4 TCRs were dominant, and they spanned spike. White British people made up most donors, females outnumbered males, and clonal diversity was possibly underestimated.

The rearrangement links TRBV18 to TRBJ1-1; D not certain. Sequencing used peripheral blood, obtained on day 0 of MenACWY control vaccination. This clonotype was obtained from an adult in good health. The CDR3 region is CASSLGKEAFF. Here the CDR3 DNA reads TGTGCCAGCTCGCTGGGAAAGGAAGCTTTCTTT.